These 28 T cell receptor beta chains originate from one sample sequenced in a study of T-cell reconstitution after alpha-beta-depleted transplantation in children. Unique molecular identifiers were incorporated during preparation of the TCRbeta library. TCRdb used MiXCR to reprocess the PCR reads, holding one entry per CDR3 protein. This sample has 65,000 to 85,000 distinct CDR3 sequences, with approximately 11% found just once. This material consisted of PBMCs, taken before TCRalphabeta/CD19-depleted stem cell transplant. The receptors shown here come from a boy aged 10-17 years with acute myeloid leukemia, due to receive a stem cell transplant.

This clonotype has a count of ten or more. This chain joins TRBV20-1 and TRBJ1-2, with D possibly TRBD1 on 5 matching bases. Trimming removed 3 bases from V and 8 bases from J, with 13 bases in between. Germline V gene sequence: CDR1 DFQATT, CDR2 SNEGSKA (reference sequence). This CDR3 comprises 12 residues. The CDR3 loop is CSASEGRGGYTF. The CDR3 bases are TGCAGTGCTAGTGAGGGGAGAGGCGGCTACACCTTC.

The CDR3 reads CASSQDEVRPGELFF. Here the CDR3 DNA reads TGCGCCAGCAGCCAAGATGAGGTTAGGCCCGGGGAGCTGTTTTTT. This chain joins TRBV4-3 and TRBJ2-2; D uncertain. The CDR3 is 15 residues long. Germline V gene data show CDR1 as LGHNA and CDR2 as YSLEER. V was pared by 0 bases and J by 6 bases, with 11 bases between.

This clonotype was found a few times. The rearrangement joins TRBV11-2 to TRBJ1-6; 8 bases map to TRBD1. Trimming at V came to 4 bases and at J to 7 bases, leaving 6 bases not matched to a gene. This CDR3 spans 15 amino acids. Per germline, CDR1 SGHAT and CDR2 FQNNGV. The CDR3 loop reads CASSSGQGGNSPLHF. CDR3 coding DNA: TGTGCCAGCAGCTCCGGACAGGGCGGGAATTCACCCCTCCACTTT.

This clonotype was observed many times. The chain has TRBV24-1 and TRBJ2-3; D call uncertain. The germline V gene has CDR1 KGHDR and CDR2 SFDVKD. V was pared by 6 bases and J by 8 bases, with 8 bases between. CDR3 length: 11 amino acids. CDR3 region: CATSLRGTQYF. In DNA, the CDR3 is TGTGCCACCAGTCTGCGAGGTACGCAGTATTTT.

In its sample, this clonotype was seen many times. V gene TRBV4-1 combines with J gene TRBJ2-3; possible D gene TRBD2, 5 bases. CDR1 is MGHRA, CDR2 YSYEKL, per germline. This CDR3 spans 13 amino acids. Trimming cost V 5 bases and J 3 bases, with 9 bases left between them. DNA for the CDR3: TGCGCCAGCAGCGACCCGGGGACAGATACGCAGTATTTT. The encoded protein is CASSDPGTDTQYF.

On this clonotype: A read error is possible here, since a much larger clone lies one base away. The CDR3 region is CASAKGIYNEQFF. CDR3 bases: TGTGCCAGCGCTAAGGGGATTTACAATGAGCAGTTCTTC. The gene calls are TRBV12-3 or TRBV12-4 and TRBJ2-1; tentatively, D is TRBD1 (5 bases). The CDR3 consists of 13 residues. V was clipped by 8 bases and J by 4 bases, with 12 bases between them.

The table lists this clonotype with many counts. The chain uses TRBV7-2 and TRBJ1-1; D perhaps matches TRBD1 (6 bases). The CDR3 loop spans 14 amino acids. Germline V lookup: CDR1 SGHTA, CDR2 FQGNSA. Trimming removed 8 bases at V and 5 bases at J, with 18 bases between. CDR3 coding DNA: TGTGCCAGCCCTAGTCCAGGGGTGGGGACTGAAGCTTTCTTT. Encoded protein: CASPSPGVGTEAFF.

This sequence joins TRBV20-1 and TRBJ2-1; 10 bases map to TRBD2. This CDR3 contains 15 residues. The germline V gene has CDR1 DFQATT and CDR2 SNEGSKA (reference sequence). V gave up 8 bases and J gave up 1 base; unmatched junction bases: 8. The CDR3 sequence is CSSSSSGRSYNEQFF. The CDR3 nucleotides are TGCAGTTCCTCCTCTAGCGGGAGATCCTACAATGAGCAGTTCTTC.

This clonotype came up many times. This chain uses TRBV3-1 with TRBJ2-4; 8 nucleotides line up with TRBD1. Looked up from germline, CDR1 is LGHDT and CDR2 is YNNKEL (reference sequence). Trimming took 1 base from V and 0 from J; bases not matched to a gene: 8. The CDR3 has 18 residues. The CDR3 reads CASSQGGARGLAKNIQYF. The DNA of the CDR3 is TGTGCCAGCAGCCAAGGGGGGGCCAGGGGGCTAGCCAAAAACATTCAGTACTTC.

This clonotype was observed many times. The chain recombines TRBV20-1 with TRBJ1-3; D is perhaps TRBD1 (5 bases). CDR1 is DFQATT and CDR2 is SNEGSKA in the germline V gene (reference sequence). The CDR3 is made up of 13 amino acids. V was clipped by 3 bases and J by 4 bases, with 10 bases between them. CDR3 residues: CSASIGVGNTIYF. The CDR3 DNA reads TGCAGTGCTAGCATAGGGGTCGGAAACACCATATATTTT.

This clonotype was detected ten times or more. The V and J genes are TRBV12-3 or TRBV12-4 and TRBJ1-1, with 7 bases identical to TRBD1. The CDR3 has 17 residues. J was trimmed by 3 bases and V by 4 bases; bases with no gene match: 14. DNA for the CDR3: TGTGCCAGCAGTTCTCGAACAGGGGTGGGTTATGACACTGAAGCTTTCTTT. It is translated as CASSSRTGVGYDTEAFF.

The rearrangement joins TRBV6-1 to TRBJ2-2; TRBD1 matches 8 bases. CDR1 is MNHNS, CDR2 SASEGT, per germline. This CDR3 is 14 amino acids long. The CDR3 DNA sequence: TGTGTTCTCCGGACAGGGTATGACACCGGGGAGCTGTTTTTT. This encodes CVLRTGYDTGELFF.

In its sample, this clonotype was seen many times. The gene calls are TRBV15 and TRBJ1-6, with a tentative D call TRBD1 (5 bases). CDR1 is LNHNV, CDR2 YYDKDF, per germline (reference sequence). This CDR3 spans 16 amino acids. Trimming pared 4 bases from V and 10 bases from J, leaving 20 bases between. CDR3 nucleotide sequence: TGTGCCACCAGCAACCTAAAGGTGACGGGGGAATCACCCCTCCACTTT. Translation: CATSNLKVTGESPLHF.

This clonotype occurred a few times. This chain uses TRBV7-2 with TRBJ2-3; D is unclear. Per the germline V gene, CDR1 is SGHTA and CDR2 is FQGNSA. The CDR3 is made up of 17 amino acids. V was clipped by 7 bases and J by 4 bases, with 24 bases between them. For the CDR3, the DNA is TGTGCCAGCACCCCCGGTCGGGCCTTGGGGTTGGCAGATACGCAGTATTTT. Translation gives CASTPGRALGLADTQYF.

This clonotype was detected only a few times. The rearrangement joins TRBV7-6 to TRBJ2-2; 8 bases map to TRBD2. The CDR3 is 16 residues long. Germline CDR1 SGHVS, CDR2 FNYEAQ. V was clipped by 4 bases and J by 5 bases; unmatched bases: 9. DNA of the CDR3: TGTGCCAGCAGCTCAACCGAGCGGGGGATAACCGGGGAGCTGTTTTTT. Its protein product is CASSSTERGITGELFF.

This clonotype has more than one count but fewer than ten. This chain joins TRBV6-5 and TRBJ1-4; D not resolved. There are 15 residues in the CDR3. Trimming took 2 bases from V and 5 from J, leaving 12 bases between them. CDR1 is MNHEY, CDR2 SVGAGI, per germline. CDR3 sequence (DNA): TGTGCCAGCAGTTACCCCAGGAGCCAGAATGAAAAACTGTTTTTT. This encodes CASSYPRSQNEKLFF.

This clonotype appeared many times. This chain uses TRBV10-3 with TRBJ2-1; tentative D call: TRBD2 (6 bases). In germline, CDR1 is ENHRY, CDR2 SYGVKD. The CDR3 length is 13 residues. The V end lost 10 bases, the J end lost 10 bases, and 20 bases lay between the germline ends. The CDR3 DNA is TGTGCCAGCGGGGCGGCTTTGGAGGGGGAGCAGTTCTTC. This gives the protein CASGAALEGEQFF.

This clonotype occurred many times. The chain carries TRBV4-1 and TRBJ2-5, with D possibly TRBD1 on 6 matching bases. Trimming pared 0 bases from V and 5 bases from J, leaving 25 bases between. Germline lookup yields CDR1 MGHRA and CDR2 YSYEKL. CDR3 length: 19 residues. The DNA for the CDR3 is TGCGCCAGCAGCCAAGATGAGAGATTGGGACAATCGTCCCGGGAGACCCAGTACTTC. It translates to CASSQDERLGQSSRETQYF.

The sample holds many counts of this clonotype. This chain joins TRBV29-1 and TRBJ2-7, with TRBD2 matching over 14 bases. Germline CDR1 is SQVTM and CDR2 is ANQGSEA. The CDR3 extends over 14 amino acids. V was clipped by 6 bases and J by 5 bases; unmatched bases: 6. CDR3 in amino acids: CSVATSGRADEQYF. The CDR3 DNA sequence: TGCAGCGTCGCGACTAGCGGGAGGGCCGACGAGCAGTACTTC.

This chain connects TRBV2 to TRBJ2-7; TRBD1 agrees at 10 bases. Per the germline V gene, CDR1 is SNHLY and CDR2 is FYNNEI. Unmatched junction bases numbered 7, after V lost 10 bases and J lost 4 bases. The CDR3 contains 13 residues. The CDR3 coding sequence is TGTGCCACACCGAGGACAGGGGGTTACGAGCAGTACTTC. Translated, it gives CATPRTGGYEQYF.

This clonotype was detected many times. V usage is TRBV5-6 and J usage is TRBJ2-1; 8 nucleotides align to TRBD2. The CDR3 is made up of 14 amino acids. Germline V lookup: CDR1 SGHDT, CDR2 YYEEEE. The V segment lost 0 bases and the J segment 9 bases; nucleotides outside the gene matches: 5. The CDR3, as DNA: TGTGCCAGCAGCTTGGCCGGGGGGGTGGCTGAGCAGTTCTTC. Its translation: CASSLAGGVAEQFF.

At least ten counts were recorded for this clonotype. This chain connects TRBV10-3 to TRBJ1-5; perhaps TRBD1 as D (5 bases). The V and J ends lost 8 bases and 1 base respectively, with 12 bases between them. Germline CDR1 reads ENHRY; CDR2 reads SYGVKD. The CDR3 runs 14 residues. The CDR3 here is CAIGAGDSNQPQHF. The CDR3 DNA reads TGTGCCATCGGTGCCGGGGACAGCAATCAGCCCCAGCATTTT.

The table lists this clonotype with many counts. The chain employs TRBV5-1 and TRBJ2-5; either TRBD1 or TRBD2 may fit D (5 bases each). CDR3 length: 13 residues. The V end lost 2 bases, the J end lost 3 bases, and 8 bases lay between the germline ends. The germline V gene has CDR1 SGHRS and CDR2 YFSETQ. The CDR3 coding sequence is TGCGCCAGCAGCTTCGTGGGGGAAGAGACCCAGTACTTC. This sequence encodes CASSFVGEETQYF.

A note on this clonotype: An end of the junction does not agree with germline; a read error may underlie this. This chain uses TRBV7-2 with TRBJ1-2; D is unresolved. This CDR3 spans 14 amino acids. Germline values: CDR1 SGHTA, CDR2 FQGNSA. The CDR3 here is CASSFWGANYGSTF. The CDR3, as DNA: TGTGCCAGCAGCTTCTGGGGTGCGAACTATGGCTCCACCTTC.

The V gene is TRBV13, the J gene TRBJ2-7, with TRBD2 identical over 9 bases. Germline V CDR1 and CDR2: PRHDT, FYEKMQ (reference sequence). V shed 5 bases, J shed 0 bases, and the junction held 14 bases outside the gene matches. The CDR3 has 18 residues. CDR3 loop: CASSRRGRRLADSYEQYF. CDR3 bases: TGTGCCAGCAGCCGACGGGGCCGAAGACTAGCGGACTCCTACGAGCAGTACTTC.

The sample holds many counts of this clonotype. The chain uses TRBV5-1 and TRBJ1-2; D not certain. Germline V gene data show CDR1 as SGHRS and CDR2 as YFSETQ. With 5 bases removed from V and 3 bases from J, the gap between germline ends came to 20 bases. The CDR3 sequence is 16 residues long. CDR3 nucleotides: TGCGCCAGCAGTACACGGGCTGTAGTTGGAGACTATGGCTACACCTTC. It is translated as CASSTRAVVGDYGYTF. The full variable domain, with the rest looked up from reference TRBV5-1 and TRBJ1-2, is KAGVTQTPRYLIKTRGQQVTLSCSPISGHRSVSWYQQTPGQGLQFLFEYFSETQRNKGNFPGRFSGRQFSNSRSEMNVSTLELGDSALYLCASSTRAVVGDYGYTFGSGTRLTVV.

This clonotype was counted at least ten times. This chain joins TRBV9 and TRBJ1-2, with 7 bases aligning to TRBD1. V lost 6 bases to trimming and J lost 5 bases; unmatched junction nucleotides: 10. The CDR3 loop spans 14 amino acids. CDR1 is SGDLS and CDR2 is YYNGEE in the germline V gene. CDR3 bases: TGTGCCAGCAACCGGGACAGCAAGCCTTATGGCTACACCTTC. The encoded protein is CASNRDSKPYGYTF.

This clonotype appeared many times. This sequence joins TRBV7-9 and TRBJ1-2, with 7 bases aligning to TRBD1. V lost 4 bases to trimming and J lost 4 bases; unmatched junction nucleotides: 6. The CDR3 is made up of 14 amino acids. Germline CDR1 SEHNR, CDR2 FQNEAQ (reference sequence). The CDR3 protein is CASSSLTGIYGYTF. In nucleotides, the CDR3 is TGTGCCAGCAGCTCCCTGACAGGGATCTATGGCTACACCTTC.